The TCR beta chain under discussion was sequenced for a study of T cell responses to AZD1222 COVID-19 vaccine. Study-level points and caveats: Two AZD1222 doses significantly raised spike-specific TCR breadth and depth over controls. Females made up more of the donors, who were largely white British, and clonal diversity may have come out too low. Within unmutated variant regions lay the reported targets of nearly half of spike-specific TCRs. Repertoires were collected only later (after the peak T cell response had occurred).

To note about this clone: Antigen unknown.

The CDR3 contains 15 residues. J was trimmed by 12 bases and V by 1 base; bases with no gene match: 11. Germline assignment: CDR1 SEHNR and CDR2 FQNEAQ (reference sequence). The protocol was immunoSEQ multiplex PCR, while the TCRdb copy is restricted to in-frame clones and leaves out a portion. Among around 84,000 clones, around nine tenths were seen once, and the ten largest hold around 10%. Sequenced here: peripheral blood, sampled on day 0 of MenACWY control vaccination. The TCR sequence derives from an adult in good health. The chain carries TRBV7-9 and TRBJ2-2; the match to TRBD1 covers 7 bases. The CDR3 DNA reads as TGTGCCAGCAGCTTAGTTGGATCCGGGACAGTGAAGCTGTTTTTT. Amino acid sequence: CASSLVGSGTVKLFF.